This T cell receptor beta chain was documented in a study of blood T cell repertoires in COVID-19 (dated by TCRdb to 2020 to 2021). Broadly, across the study: The collaborator samples originated in the United States, Italy and Spain and spanned the acute and convalescent phases of COVID-19. The prospective study material was composed of cDNA or gDNA derived from T cells, B-cell-depleted T cells, or PBMCs. Deeply sampled blood TCRbeta repertoires from subjects exposed to, actively infected with, or recovered from COVID-19 were included in the dataset. A freely available public database, intended as a resource for researchers studying the immune response to SARS-CoV-2, is where the repertoires were released. Samples came from the ongoing ImmuneRACE study (first 160 participants) plus 1,254 subjects from 6 global collaborators. Sample metadata almost always included a de-identified subject ID, COVID-19 status, age in years and sex. Where HLA class I and class II types were available, the types were taken from metadata supplied by the sample provider, not from assay-based typing.

Overall study results and their limits: The amount of clinical and demographic metadata varied by source and participant and was provided uncurated.

One collaborating source in Seattle enrolled patients during active infection and followed them longitudinally through the course of disease. Each collaborating institution followed its own protocols to collect whole blood in K2EDTA tubes. For TCRbeta analysis, collaborators shipped samples in one of three forms: frozen whole blood, isolated PBMCs, or DNA extracted from either of those sample types. The CDR3 measures 13 amino acids from cysteine to phenylalanine. Of all the DNA, just the CDR3 is kept, 39 bases in frame from base 1. The germline V gene supplies CDR1 MDHEN and CDR2 SYDVKM. V has 10 bases trimmed and J has 0 bases trimmed; junction bases matching no gene number 5. TCRbeta CDR3 regions were amplified from genomic DNA using the immunoSEQ Assay, a bias-controlled multiplex PCR. The original methods were these. The number of nucleated cells in each sample was estimated from the amplification of reference gene primers within the assay. To quantify the absolute abundance of each unique TCRbeta CDR3 rearrangement, sequence reads were collapsed and filtered. For each sample, productive Simpson clonality was calculated as the square root of Simpson's diversity index across productive rearrangements. The table comes from immuneACCESS by way of TCRdb, which keeps in-frame sequences with V and J called. Part of the clones is missing from these tables; in studies checked, under half for an unresolved V gene and the rest for unknown reasons. That table gives V, J and clone size, and the DNA gave D and trimming. For this sample the table gives about 480,000 clones, of which around 88% were detected only once. The biggest ten clones account for around 12% of the sample.

This clone came up once. No cognate antigen has been identified for it. Per-base quality was not reported, and no clone a single base away is much larger than it. This chain joins TRBV28 to TRBJ1-2, and 7 junction bases match TRBD1. The receptor was isolated from a woman between 45 and 60 years old with COVID-19, enrolled during active disease. Sequencing was done on a sample of peripheral blood. For the CDR3, the sequence is CAIRDSPNYGYTF. The nucleotide sequence reads as follows: TGTGCCATTCGGGACAGTCCTAACTATGGCTACACCTTC.